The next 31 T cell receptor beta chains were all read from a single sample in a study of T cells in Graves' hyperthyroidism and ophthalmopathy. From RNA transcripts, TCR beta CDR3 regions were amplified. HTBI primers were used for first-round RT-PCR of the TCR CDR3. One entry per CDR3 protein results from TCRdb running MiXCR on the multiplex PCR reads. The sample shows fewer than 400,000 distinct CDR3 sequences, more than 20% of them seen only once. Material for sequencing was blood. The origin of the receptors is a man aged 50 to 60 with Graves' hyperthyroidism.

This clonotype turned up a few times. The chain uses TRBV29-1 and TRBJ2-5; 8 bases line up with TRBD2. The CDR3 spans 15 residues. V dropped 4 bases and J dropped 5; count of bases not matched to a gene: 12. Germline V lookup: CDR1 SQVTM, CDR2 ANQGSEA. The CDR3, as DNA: TGCAGCGTTGTTCTCAACGGGAGGGCCCAGGAGACCCAGTACTTC. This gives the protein CSVVLNGRAQETQYF.

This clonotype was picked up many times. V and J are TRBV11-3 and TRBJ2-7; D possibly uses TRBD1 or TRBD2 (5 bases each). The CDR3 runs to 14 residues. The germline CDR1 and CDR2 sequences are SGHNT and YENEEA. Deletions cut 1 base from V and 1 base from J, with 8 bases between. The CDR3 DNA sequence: TGTGCCAGCAGCTTAGGGGGACCTTCCTACGAGCAGTACTTC. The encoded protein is CASSLGGPSYEQYF.

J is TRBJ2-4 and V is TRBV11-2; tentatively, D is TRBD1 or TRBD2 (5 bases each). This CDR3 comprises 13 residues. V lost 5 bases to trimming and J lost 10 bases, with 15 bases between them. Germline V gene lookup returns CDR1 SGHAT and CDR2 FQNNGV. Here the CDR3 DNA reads TGTGCCAGCAGCGGCCGGGGTGAGGGGATTCAGTACTTC. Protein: CASSGRGEGIQYF.

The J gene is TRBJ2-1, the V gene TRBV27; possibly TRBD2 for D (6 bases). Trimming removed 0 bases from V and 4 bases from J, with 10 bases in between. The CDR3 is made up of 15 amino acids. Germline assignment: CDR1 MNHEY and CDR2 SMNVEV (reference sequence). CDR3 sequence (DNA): TGTGCCAGCAGTTTATCGACGGGAGCTTACAATGAGCAGTTCTTC. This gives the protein CASSLSTGAYNEQFF.

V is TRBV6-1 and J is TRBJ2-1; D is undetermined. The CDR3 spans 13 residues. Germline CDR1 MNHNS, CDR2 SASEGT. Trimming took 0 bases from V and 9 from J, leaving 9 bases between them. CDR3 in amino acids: CASSEARNSEQFF. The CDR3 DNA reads TGTGCCAGCAGTGAAGCAAGGAACTCTGAGCAGTTCTTC.

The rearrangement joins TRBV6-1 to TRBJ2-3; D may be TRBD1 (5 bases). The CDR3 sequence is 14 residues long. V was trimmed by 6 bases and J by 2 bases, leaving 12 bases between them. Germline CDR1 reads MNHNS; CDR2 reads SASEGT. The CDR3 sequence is CASRRRQLTDTQYF. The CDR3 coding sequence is TGTGCCAGCAGGAGGAGACAGCTCACAGATACGCAGTATTTT.

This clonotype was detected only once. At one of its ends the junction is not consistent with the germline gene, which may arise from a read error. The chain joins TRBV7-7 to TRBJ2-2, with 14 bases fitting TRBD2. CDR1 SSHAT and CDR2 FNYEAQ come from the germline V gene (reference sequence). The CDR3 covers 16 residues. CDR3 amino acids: CASSLTGLAGGGELFF. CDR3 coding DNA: TGTGCTAGCAGCCTAACCGGACTAGCGGGAGGCGGGGAGCTGTTTTTT.

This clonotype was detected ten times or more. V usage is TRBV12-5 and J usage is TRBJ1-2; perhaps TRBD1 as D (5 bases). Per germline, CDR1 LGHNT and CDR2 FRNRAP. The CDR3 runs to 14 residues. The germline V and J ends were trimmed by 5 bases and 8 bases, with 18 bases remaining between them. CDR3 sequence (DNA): TGTGCTAGTGGTGGCGGCGGGGCAGAAGACGGCTACACCTTC. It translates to CASGGGGAEDGYTF.

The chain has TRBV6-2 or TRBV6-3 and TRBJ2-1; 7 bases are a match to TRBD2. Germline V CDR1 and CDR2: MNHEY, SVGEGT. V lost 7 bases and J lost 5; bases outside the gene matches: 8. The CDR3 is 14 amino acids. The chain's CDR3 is CASTNSLADNEQFF. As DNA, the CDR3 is TGTGCCAGCACCAATTCTCTAGCGGACAATGAGCAGTTCTTC.

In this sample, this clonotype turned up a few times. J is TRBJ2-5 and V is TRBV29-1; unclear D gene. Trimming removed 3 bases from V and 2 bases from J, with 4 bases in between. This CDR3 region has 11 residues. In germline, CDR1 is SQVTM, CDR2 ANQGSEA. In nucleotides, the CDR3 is TGCAGCGTTGAGTGGCAAGAGACCCAGTACTTC. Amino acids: CSVEWQETQYF.

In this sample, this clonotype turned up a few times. CDR3 amino acids: CASTRTGQGQPQHF. The CDR3 DNA is TGTGCCAGTACTAGGACAGGGCAGGGGCAGCCCCAGCATTTT. The chain has TRBV19 and TRBJ1-5; TRBD1 matches at 8 bases. The germline gives CDR1 LNHDA, CDR2 SQIVND (reference sequence). Losses at the gene ends were 7 bases for V and 7 bases for J; bases not matched to a gene: 9. The CDR3 has 14 residues.

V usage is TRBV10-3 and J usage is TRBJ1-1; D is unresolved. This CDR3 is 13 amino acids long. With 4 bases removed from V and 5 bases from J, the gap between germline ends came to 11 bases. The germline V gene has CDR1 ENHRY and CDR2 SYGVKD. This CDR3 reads CAISVQVGTEAFF. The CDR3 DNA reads TGTGCCATCAGTGTCCAGGTGGGAACTGAAGCTTTCTTT.

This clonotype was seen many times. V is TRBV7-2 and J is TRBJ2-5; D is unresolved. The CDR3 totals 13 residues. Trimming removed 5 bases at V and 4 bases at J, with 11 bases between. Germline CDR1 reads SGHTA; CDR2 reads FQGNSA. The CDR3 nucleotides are TGTGCCAGCAGCCCCGGTCTGGGAGAGACCCAGTACTTC. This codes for CASSPGLGETQYF.

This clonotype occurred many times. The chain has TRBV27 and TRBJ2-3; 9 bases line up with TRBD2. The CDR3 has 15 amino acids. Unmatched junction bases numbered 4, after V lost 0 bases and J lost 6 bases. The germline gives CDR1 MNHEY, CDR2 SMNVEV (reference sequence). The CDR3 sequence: CASSLSSGSADTQYF. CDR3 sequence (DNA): TGTGCCAGCAGTTTATCTAGCGGGAGTGCGGATACGCAGTATTTT.

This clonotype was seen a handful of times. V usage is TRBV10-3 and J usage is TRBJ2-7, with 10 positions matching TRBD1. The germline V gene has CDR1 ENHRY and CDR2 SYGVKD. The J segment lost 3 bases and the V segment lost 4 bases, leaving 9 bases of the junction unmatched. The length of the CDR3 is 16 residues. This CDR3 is CAISGGRQGAVYEQYF. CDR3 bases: TGTGCCATCAGTGGGGGGAGACAGGGGGCTGTCTACGAGCAGTACTTC.

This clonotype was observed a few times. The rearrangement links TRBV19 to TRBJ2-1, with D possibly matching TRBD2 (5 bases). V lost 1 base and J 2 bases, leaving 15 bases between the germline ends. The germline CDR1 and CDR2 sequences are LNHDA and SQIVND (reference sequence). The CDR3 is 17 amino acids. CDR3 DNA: TGTGCCAGTAGTATAGCCGCCATAACCGGGGCCTACAATGAGCAGTTCTTC. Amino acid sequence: CASSIAAITGAYNEQFF.

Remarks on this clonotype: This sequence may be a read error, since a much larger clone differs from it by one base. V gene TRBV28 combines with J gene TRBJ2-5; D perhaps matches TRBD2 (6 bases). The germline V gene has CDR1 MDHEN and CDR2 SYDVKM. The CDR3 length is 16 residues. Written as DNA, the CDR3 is TGTGCCTGCAGTCCCCTCAGTCGGTCAGGGAGGGAGACCCAGTACTTC. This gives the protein CACSPLSRSGRETQYF.

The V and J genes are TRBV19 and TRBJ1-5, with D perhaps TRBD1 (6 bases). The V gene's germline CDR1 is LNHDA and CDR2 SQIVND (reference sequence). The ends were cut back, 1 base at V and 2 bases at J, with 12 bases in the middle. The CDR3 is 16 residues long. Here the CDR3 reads CASSIAAGAGNQPQHF. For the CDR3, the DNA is TGTGCCAGTAGTATAGCGGCAGGGGCGGGCAATCAGCCCCAGCATTTT. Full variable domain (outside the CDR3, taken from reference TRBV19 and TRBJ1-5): DGGITQSPKYLFRKEGQNVTLSCEQNLNHDAMYWYRQDPGQGLRLIYYSQIVNDFQKGDIAEGYSVSREKKESFPLTVTSAQKNPTAFYLCASSIAAGAGNQPQHFGDGTRLSIL.

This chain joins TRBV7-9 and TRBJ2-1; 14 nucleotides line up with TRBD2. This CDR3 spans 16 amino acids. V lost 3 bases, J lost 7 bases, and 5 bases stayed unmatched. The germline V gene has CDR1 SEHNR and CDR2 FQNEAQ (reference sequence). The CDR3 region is CASSLAGTSGRNEQFF. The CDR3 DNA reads TGTGCCAGCAGCTTGGCCGGGACTAGCGGGAGAAATGAGCAGTTCTTC.

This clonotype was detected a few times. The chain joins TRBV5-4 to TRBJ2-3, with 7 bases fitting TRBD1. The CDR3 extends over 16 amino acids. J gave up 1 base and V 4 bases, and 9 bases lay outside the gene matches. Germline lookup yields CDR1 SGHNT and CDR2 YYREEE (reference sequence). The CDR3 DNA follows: TGTGCCAGCAGCCCCGGGACAGTTTTTGGCACAGATACGCAGTATTTT. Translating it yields CASSPGTVFGTDTQYF.

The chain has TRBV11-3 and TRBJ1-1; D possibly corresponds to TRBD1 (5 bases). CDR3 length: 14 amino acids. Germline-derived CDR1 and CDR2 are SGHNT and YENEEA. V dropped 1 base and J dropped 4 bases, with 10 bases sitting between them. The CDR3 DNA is TGTGCCAGCAGCTTAGTGGGTCAGGGCACTGAAGCTTTCTTT. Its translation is CASSLVGQGTEAFF.

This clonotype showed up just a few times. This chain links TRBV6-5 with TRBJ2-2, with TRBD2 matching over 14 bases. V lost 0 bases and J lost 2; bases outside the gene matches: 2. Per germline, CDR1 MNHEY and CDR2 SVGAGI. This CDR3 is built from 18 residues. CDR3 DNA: TGTGCCAGCAGTTACTCGACTAGCGGGAGGGTTAACACCGGGGAGCTGTTTTTT. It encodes CASSYSTSGRVNTGELFF.

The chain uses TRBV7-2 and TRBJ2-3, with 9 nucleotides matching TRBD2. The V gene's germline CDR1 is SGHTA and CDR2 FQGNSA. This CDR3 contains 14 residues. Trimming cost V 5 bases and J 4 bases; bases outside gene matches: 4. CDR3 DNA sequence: TGTGCCAGCAGCCGCCGACTAGCGGCAGATACGCAGTATTTT. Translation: CASSRRLAADTQYF.

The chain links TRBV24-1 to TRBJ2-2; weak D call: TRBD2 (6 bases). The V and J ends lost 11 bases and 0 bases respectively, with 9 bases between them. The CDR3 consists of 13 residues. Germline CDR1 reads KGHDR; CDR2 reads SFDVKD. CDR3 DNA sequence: TGTGCCATCCTAGCGCCGAACACCGGGGAGCTGTTTTTT. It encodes CAILAPNTGELFF.

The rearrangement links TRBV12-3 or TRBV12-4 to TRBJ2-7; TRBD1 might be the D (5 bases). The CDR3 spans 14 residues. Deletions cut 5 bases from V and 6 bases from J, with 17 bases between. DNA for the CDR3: TGTGCCAGCAGTCTCGACAGAAATCGAGGCGAGCAGTACTTC. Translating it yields CASSLDRNRGEQYF.

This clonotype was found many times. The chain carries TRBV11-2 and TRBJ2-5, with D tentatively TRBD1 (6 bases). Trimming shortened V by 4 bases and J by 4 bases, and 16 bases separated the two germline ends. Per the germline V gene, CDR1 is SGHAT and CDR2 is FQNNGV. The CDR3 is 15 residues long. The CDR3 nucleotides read TGTGCCAGCAGCTCGGACGGGTCCAGGGGAGAGACCCAGTACTTC. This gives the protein CASSSDGSRGETQYF.

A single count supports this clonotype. The CDR3 protein is CASSPRTGLRPPNTGELFF. The CDR3 bases are TGCGCCAGCAGCCCTCGGACAGGGCTTCGGCCGCCGAACACCGGGGAGCTGTTTTTT. The chain combines TRBV4-1 with TRBJ2-2, with TRBD1 identical over 8 bases. This CDR3 is 19 amino acids long. J lost 0 bases, V lost 4 bases, and 13 bases had no gene match. Germline loops: CDR1 MGHRA, CDR2 YSYEKL.

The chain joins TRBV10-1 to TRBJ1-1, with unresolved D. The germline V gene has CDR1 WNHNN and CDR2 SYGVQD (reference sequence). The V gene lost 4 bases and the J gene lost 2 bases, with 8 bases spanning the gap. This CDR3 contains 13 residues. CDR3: CASSGGGNTEAFF. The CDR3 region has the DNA TGCGCCAGCAGTGGAGGCGGTAACACTGAAGCTTTCTTT.

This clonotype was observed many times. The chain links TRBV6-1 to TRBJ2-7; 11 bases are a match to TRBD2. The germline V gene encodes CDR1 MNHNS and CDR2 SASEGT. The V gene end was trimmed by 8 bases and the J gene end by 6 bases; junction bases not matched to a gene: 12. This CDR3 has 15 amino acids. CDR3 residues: CASGARELAGGEQYF. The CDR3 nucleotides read TGTGCCAGCGGTGCGCGGGAGCTAGCGGGAGGCGAGCAGTACTTC.

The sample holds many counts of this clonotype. DNA of the CDR3: TGTGCCAGCAGACGCAGCGGGACCGCCCTAAATGAGCAGTTCTTC. It encodes CASRRSGTALNEQFF. V usage is TRBV11-2 and J usage is TRBJ2-1, with 7 bases lining up with TRBD2. The CDR3 runs 15 residues. Unmatched junction bases numbered 12, after V lost 6 bases and J lost 7 bases. Germline CDR1 is SGHAT and CDR2 is FQNNGV. Looking up the rest from reference TRBV11-2 and TRBJ2-1 gives the full variable domain: EAGVAQSPRYKIIEKRQSVAFWCNPISGHATLYWYQQILGQGPKLLIQFQNNGVVDDSQLPKDRFSAERLKGVDSTLKIQPAKLEDSAVYLCASRRSGTALNEQFFGPGTRLTVL.

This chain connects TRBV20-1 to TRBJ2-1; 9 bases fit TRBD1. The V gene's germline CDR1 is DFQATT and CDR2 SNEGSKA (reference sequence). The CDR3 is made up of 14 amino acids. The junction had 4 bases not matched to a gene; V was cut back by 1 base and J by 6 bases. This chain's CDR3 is CSARGTGVSNEQFF. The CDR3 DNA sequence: TGCAGTGCTAGAGGGACAGGGGTCTCCAATGAGCAGTTCTTC.